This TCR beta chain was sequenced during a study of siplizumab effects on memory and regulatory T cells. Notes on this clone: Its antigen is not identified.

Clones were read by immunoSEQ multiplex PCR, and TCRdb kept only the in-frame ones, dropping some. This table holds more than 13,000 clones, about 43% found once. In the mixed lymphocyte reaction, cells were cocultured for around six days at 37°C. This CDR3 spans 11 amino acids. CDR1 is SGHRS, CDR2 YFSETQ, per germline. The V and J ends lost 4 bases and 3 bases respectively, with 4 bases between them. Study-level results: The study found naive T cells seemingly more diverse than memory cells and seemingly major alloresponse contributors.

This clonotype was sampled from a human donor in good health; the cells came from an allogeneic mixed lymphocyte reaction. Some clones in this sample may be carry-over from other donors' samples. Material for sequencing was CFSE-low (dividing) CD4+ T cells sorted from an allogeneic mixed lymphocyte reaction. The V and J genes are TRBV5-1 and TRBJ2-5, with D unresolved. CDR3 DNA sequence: TGCGCCAGCAGCCTCAAAGAGACCCAGTACTTC. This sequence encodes CASSLKETQYF.